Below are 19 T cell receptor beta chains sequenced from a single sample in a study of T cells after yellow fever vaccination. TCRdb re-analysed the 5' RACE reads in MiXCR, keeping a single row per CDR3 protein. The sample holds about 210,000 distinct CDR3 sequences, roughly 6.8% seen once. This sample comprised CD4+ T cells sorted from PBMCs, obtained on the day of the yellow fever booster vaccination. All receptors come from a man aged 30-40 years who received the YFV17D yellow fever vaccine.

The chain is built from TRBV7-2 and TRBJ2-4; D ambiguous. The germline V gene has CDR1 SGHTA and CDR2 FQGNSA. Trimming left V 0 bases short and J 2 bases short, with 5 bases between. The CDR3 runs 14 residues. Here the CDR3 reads CASSLAPTKNIQYF. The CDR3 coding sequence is TGTGCCAGCAGCTTAGCCCCTACCAAAAACATTCAGTACTTC. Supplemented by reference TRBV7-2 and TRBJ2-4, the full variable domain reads GAGVSQSPSNKVTEKGKDVELRCDPISGHTALYWYRQSLGQGLEFLIYFQGNSAPDKSGLPSDRFSAERTGGSVSTLTIQRTQQEDSAVYLCASSLAPTKNIQYFGAGTRLSVL.

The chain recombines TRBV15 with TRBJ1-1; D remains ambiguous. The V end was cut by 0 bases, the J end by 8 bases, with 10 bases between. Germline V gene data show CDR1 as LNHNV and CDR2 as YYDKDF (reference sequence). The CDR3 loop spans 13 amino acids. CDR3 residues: CATSRERLAEAFF. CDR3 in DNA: TGTGCCACCAGCAGAGAACGTCTTGCCGAAGCTTTCTTT.

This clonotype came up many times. DNA of the CDR3: TGTGCCAGCACCCTGAGGGGGGGAGCTGAAGCTTTCTTT. This sequence encodes CASTLRGGAEAFF. The gene calls are TRBV12-3 or TRBV12-4 and TRBJ1-1; TRBD1 is a possible D gene (6 bases). This CDR3 is built from 13 residues. Trimming shortened V by 7 bases and J by 6 bases, and 15 bases separated the two germline ends.

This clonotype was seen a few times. This CDR3 reads CEGFGYEQYF. Written as DNA, the CDR3 is TGTGAAGGATTTGGCTACGAGCAGTACTTC. This chain uses TRBV21-1 with TRBJ2-7. TRBV21-1 is a pseudogene locus. There are 10 residues in the CDR3.

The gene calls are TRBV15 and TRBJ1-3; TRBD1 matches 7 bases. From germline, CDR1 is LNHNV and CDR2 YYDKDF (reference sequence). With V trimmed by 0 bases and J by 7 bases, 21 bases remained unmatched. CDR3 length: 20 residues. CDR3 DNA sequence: TGTGCCACCAGCAGAGATCGGGGGACGGCAGGGGCTCCCAGGGGGAACACCATATATTTT. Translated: CATSRDRGTAGAPRGNTIYF.

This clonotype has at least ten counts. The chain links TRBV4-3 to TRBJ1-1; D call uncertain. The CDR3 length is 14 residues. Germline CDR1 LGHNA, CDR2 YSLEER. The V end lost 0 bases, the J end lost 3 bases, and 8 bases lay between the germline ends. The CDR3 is CASSQELRHTEAFF. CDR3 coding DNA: TGCGCCAGCAGCCAAGAGCTACGGCACACTGAAGCTTTCTTT.

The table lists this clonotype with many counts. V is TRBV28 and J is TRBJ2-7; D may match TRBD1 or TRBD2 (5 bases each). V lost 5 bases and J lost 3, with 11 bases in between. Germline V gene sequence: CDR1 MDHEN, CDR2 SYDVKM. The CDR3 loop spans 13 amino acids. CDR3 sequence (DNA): TGTGCCAGCAGTCGGGACCGAGACTACGAGCAGTACTTC. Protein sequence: CASSRDRDYEQYF.

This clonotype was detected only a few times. The chain's CDR3 is CATSHTGQGYEQFF. The CDR3 DNA reads as TGTGCCACCAGCCACACGGGACAGGGCTATGAGCAGTTCTTC. The chain uses TRBV15 and TRBJ2-1; 9 nucleotides align to TRBD1. In germline, CDR1 is LNHNV, CDR2 YYDKDF (reference sequence). The CDR3 contains 14 residues. Germline trimming cut 5 bases from V and 8 bases from J; bases unmatched to any gene: 7.

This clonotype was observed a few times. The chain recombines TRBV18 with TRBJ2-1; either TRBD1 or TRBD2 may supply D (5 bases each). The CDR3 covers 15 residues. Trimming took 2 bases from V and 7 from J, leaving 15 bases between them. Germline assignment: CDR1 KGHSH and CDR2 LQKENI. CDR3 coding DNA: TGTGCCAGCTCACCAGGGCAGGGACCTCGGAATGAGCAGTTCTTC. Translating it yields CASSPGQGPRNEQFF. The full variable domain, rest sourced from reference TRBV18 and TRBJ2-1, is NAGVMQNPRHLVRRRGQEARLRCSPMKGHSHVYWYRQLPEEGLKFMVYLQKENIIDESGMPKERFSAEFPKEGPSILRIQQVVRGDSAAYFCASSPGQGPRNEQFFGPGTRLTVL.

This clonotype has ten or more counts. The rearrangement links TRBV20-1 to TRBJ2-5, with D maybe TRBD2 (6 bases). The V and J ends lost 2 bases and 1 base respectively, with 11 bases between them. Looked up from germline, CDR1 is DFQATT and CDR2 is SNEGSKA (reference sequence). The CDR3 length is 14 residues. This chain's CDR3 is CSARLSGSQETQYF. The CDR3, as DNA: TGCAGTGCTAGACTAAGCGGGTCCCAAGAGACCCAGTACTTC.

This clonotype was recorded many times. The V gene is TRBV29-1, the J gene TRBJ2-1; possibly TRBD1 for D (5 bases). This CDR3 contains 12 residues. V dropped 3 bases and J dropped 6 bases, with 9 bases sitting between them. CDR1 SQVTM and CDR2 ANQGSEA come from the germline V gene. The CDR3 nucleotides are TGCAGCGTTGAGGTGGGGCTCAATGAGCAGTTCTTC. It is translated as CSVEVGLNEQFF.

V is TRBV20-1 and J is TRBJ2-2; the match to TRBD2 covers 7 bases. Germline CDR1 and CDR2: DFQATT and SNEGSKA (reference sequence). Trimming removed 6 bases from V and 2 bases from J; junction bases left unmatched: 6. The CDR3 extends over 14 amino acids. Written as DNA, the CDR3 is TGCAGTGCGACAAGCGGGGCTAACACCGGGGAGCTGTTTTTT. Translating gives CSATSGANTGELFF.

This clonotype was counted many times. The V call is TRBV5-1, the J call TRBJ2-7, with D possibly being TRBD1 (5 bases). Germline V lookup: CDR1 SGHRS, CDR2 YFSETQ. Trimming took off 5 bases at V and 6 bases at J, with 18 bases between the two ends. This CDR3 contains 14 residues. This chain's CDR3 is CASRVRLQGGEQYF. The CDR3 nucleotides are TGCGCCAGCAGAGTCCGCCTCCAGGGCGGCGAGCAGTACTTC. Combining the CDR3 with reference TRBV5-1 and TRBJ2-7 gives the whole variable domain KAGVTQTPRYLIKTRGQQVTLSCSPISGHRSVSWYQQTPGQGLQFLFEYFSETQRNKGNFPGRFSGRQFSNSRSEMNVSTLELGDSALYLCASRVRLQGGEQYFGPGTRLTVT.

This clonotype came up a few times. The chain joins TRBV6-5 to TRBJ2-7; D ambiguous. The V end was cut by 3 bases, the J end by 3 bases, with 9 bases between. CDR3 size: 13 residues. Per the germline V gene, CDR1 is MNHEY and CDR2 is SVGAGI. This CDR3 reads CASSYRLFYEQYF. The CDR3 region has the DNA TGTGCCAGCAGTTATCGGCTCTTCTACGAGCAGTACTTC.

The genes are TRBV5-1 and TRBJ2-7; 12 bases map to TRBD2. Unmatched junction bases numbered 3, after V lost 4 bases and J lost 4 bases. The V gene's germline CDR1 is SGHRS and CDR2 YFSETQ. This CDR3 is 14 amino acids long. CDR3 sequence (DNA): TGCGCCAGCAGCAAAGGACTAGCGGGATACGAGCAGTACTTC. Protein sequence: CASSKGLAGYEQYF.

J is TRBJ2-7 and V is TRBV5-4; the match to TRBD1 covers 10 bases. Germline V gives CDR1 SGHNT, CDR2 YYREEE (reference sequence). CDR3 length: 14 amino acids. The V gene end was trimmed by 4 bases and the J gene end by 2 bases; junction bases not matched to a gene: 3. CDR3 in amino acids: CASSVDRGPYEQYF. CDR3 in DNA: TGTGCCAGCAGCGTTGACAGGGGGCCCTACGAGCAGTACTTC. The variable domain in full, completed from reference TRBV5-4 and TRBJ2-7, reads ETGVTQSPTHLIKTRGQQVTLRCSSQSGHNTVSWYQQALGQGPQFIFQYYREEENGRGNFPPRFSGLQFPNYSSELNVNALELDDSALYLCASSVDRGPYEQYFGPGTRLTVT.

The CDR3 DNA follows: TGTGCCAGCAGCTTAACGGCGGTCGGGGAGCTGTTTTTT. It encodes CASSLTAVGELFF. The chain links TRBV7-2 to TRBJ2-2, with D uncertain. This CDR3 has 13 residues. Trimming took 2 bases from V and 7 from J, leaving 8 bases between them. The V gene's germline CDR1 is SGHTA and CDR2 FQGNSA.

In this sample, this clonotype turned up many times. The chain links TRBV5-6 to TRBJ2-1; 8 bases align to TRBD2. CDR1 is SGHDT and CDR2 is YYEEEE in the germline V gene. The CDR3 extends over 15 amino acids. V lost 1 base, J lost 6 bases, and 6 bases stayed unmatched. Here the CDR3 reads CASSLSGRASNEQFF. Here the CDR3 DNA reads TGTGCCAGCAGCTTGTCCGGGAGGGCCTCCAATGAGCAGTTCTTC.

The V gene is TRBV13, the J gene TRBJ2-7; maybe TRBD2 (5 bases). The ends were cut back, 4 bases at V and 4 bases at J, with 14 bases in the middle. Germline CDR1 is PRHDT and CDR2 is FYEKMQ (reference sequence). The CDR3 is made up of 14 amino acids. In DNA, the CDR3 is TGTGCCAGCAGCTCGTCACTACTAGGGTACGAGCAGTACTTC. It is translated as CASSSSLLGYEQYF.